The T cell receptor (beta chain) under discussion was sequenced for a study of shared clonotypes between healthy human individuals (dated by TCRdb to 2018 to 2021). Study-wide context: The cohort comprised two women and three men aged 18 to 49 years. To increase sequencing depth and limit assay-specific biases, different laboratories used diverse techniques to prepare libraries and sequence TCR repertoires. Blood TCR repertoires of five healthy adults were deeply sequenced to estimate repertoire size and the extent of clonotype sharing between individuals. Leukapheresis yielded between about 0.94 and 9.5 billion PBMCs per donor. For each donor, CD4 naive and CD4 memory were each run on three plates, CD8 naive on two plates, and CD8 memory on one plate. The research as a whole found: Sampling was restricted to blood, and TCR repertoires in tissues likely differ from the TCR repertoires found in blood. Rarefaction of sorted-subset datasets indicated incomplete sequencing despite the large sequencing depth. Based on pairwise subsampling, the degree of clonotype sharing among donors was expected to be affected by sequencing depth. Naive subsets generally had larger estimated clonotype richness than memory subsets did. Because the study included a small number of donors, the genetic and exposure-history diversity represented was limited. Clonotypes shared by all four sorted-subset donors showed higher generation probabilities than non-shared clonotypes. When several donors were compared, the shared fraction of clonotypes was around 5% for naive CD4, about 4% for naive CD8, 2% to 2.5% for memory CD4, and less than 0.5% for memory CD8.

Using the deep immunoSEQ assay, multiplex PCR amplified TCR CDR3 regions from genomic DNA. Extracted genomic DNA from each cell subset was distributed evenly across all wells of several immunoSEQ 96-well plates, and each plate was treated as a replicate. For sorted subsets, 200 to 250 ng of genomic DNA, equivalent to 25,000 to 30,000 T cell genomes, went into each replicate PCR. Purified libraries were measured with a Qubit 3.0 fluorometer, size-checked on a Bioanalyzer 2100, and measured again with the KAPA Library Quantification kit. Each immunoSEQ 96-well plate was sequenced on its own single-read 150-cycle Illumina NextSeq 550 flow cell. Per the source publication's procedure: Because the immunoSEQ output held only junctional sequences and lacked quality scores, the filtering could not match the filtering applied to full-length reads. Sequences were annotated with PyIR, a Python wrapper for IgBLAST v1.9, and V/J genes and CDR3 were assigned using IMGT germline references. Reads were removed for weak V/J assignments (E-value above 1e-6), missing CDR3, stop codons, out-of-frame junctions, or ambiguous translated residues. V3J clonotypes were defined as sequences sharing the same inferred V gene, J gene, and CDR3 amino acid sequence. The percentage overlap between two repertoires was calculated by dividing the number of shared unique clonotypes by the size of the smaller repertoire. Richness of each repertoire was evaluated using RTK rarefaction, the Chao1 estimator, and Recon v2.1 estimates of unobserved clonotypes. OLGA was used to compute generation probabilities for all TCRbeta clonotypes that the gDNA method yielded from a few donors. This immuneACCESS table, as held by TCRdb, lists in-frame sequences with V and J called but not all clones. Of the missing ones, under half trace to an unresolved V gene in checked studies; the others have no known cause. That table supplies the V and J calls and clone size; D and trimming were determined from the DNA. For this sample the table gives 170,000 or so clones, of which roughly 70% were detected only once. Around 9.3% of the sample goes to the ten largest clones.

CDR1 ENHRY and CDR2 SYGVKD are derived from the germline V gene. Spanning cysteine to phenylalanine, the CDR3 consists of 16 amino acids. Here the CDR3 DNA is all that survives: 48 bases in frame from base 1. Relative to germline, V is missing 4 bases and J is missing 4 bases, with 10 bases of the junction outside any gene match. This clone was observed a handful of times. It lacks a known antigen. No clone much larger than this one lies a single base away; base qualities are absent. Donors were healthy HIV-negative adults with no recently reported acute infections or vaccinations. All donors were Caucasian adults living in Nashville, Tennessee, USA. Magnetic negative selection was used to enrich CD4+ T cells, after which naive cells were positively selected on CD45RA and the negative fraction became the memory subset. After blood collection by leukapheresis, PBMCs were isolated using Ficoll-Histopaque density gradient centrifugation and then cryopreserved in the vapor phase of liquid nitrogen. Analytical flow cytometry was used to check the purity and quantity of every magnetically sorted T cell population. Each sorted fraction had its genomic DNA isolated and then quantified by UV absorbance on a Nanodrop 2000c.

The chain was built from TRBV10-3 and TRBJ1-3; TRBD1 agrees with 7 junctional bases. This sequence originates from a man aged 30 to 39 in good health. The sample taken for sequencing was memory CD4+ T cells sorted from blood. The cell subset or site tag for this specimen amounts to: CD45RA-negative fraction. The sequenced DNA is TGTGCCATCAGTGTGGCCAGGGGGAGATCGGGAAACACCATATATTTT. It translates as CAISVARGRSGNTIYF.